This T cell receptor beta chain derives from a study of blood T cell repertoires in COVID-19. Study-wide background: Sites across the United States, Italy and Spain contributed samples from acute and convalescent COVID-19. PBMCs, B-cell-depleted T cells, or T cells were the source of the cDNA or gDNA that made up the material.

In the original processing: The authors estimated nucleated cell counts from reference gene primer amplification. Produced via immunoSEQ multiplex PCR; TCRdb's table is partial and in-frame only. V and J calls and clone size are given by that table; D and trimming were obtained from the DNA. The data show about 210,000 clones, roughly four fifths seen once. The Seattle patients, enrolled during active infection, were followed longitudinally. Sequencing was carried out using peripheral blood. The sequence derives from a woman at least 80 years old with COVID-19, enrolled during active disease.

The DNA of the CDR3 is TGTGCCAGCGGGGTGACAGGGGTTGGTGAGCAGTTCTTC. Encoded protein: CASGVTGVGEQFF. The chain joins TRBV3-1 (or the pseudogene TRBV3-2) to TRBJ2-1; TRBD1 aligns across 8 bases. The CDR3 spans 13 residues. CDR1 LGHDT and CDR2 YNNKEL come from the germline V gene (reference sequence). V lost 8 bases, J lost 9 bases, and 9 bases stayed unmatched.